The 25 T cell receptor beta chains below all came from one sample that was sequenced in a study of CD4+ T cells in melanoma. Data came from immunoSEQ multiplex PCR; TCRdb stores just in-frame clones and leaves some out. The sample contains about 50,000 clones, roughly nine tenths of which appear only once. The sequenced sample consisted of peripheral blood. These receptors all come from a human donor with melanoma.

The V gene is TRBV29-1, the J gene TRBJ1-1, with no clear D. V gave up 7 bases and J gave up 4 bases, with 10 bases separating them. Germline V gives CDR1 SQVTM, CDR2 ANQGSEA. The CDR3 is made up of 11 amino acids. CDR3 bases: TGCAGCGGACTAAAAACCACTGAAGCTTTCTTT. This encodes CSGLKTTEAFF.

The chain is built from TRBV2 and TRBJ2-1; weak D call: TRBD1 (6 bases). Per germline, CDR1 SNHLY and CDR2 FYNNEI. This CDR3 spans 12 amino acids. The ends were cut back, 8 bases at V and 6 bases at J, with 11 bases in the middle. CDR3 sequence: CASPGQLNEQFF. In DNA, the CDR3 is TGTGCCAGCCCTGGACAGCTCAATGAGCAGTTCTTC.

The gene calls are TRBV30 and TRBJ2-2, with 8 bases that match TRBD1. V was clipped by 3 bases and J by 4 bases; unmatched bases: 7. The germline gives CDR1 GTSNPN, CDR2 SVGIG (reference sequence). CDR3 length equals 15 residues. CDR3 amino acids: CAWRNRGSSTGELFF. CDR3 bases: TGTGCCTGGAGGAACAGGGGGTCCTCCACCGGGGAGCTGTTTTTT.

This sequence joins TRBV4-1 and TRBJ1-4, with D perhaps TRBD1 (5 bases). The CDR3 is 16 amino acids. Germline loops: CDR1 MGHRA, CDR2 YSYEKL. V lost 1 base to trimming and J lost 3 bases, with 12 bases between them. For the CDR3, the DNA is TGCGCCAGCAGCCAAGTTGTGGGGCAGGCTAATGAAAAACTGTTTTTT. It is translated as CASSQVVGQANEKLFF.

The chain uses TRBV7-8 and TRBJ1-2, with 7 nucleotides matching TRBD1. V was pared by 5 bases and J by 5 bases, with 11 bases of the junction left unmatched. Germline V gene sequence: CDR1 SGHVS, CDR2 FQNEAQ. CDR3 length: 15 residues. DNA for the CDR3: TGTGCCAGCAGCGCCAGACAGGGCGGACGTTATGGCTACACCTTC. The encoded protein is CASSARQGGRYGYTF.

J is TRBJ2-5 and V is TRBV5-4, with D perhaps TRBD1 (6 bases). V was pared by 3 bases and J by 1 base, with 16 bases between. There are 16 residues in the CDR3. The germline V gene encodes CDR1 SGHNT and CDR2 YYREEE (reference sequence). CDR3 protein: CASSSRDTHSQETQYF. As DNA, the CDR3 is TGTGCCAGCAGCTCTCGGGACACCCACAGCCAAGAGACCCAGTACTTC.

The rearrangement links TRBV2 to TRBJ1-6; TRBD1 matches 7 bases. Per germline, CDR1 SNHLY and CDR2 FYNNEI. The CDR3 contains 17 residues. J lost 0 bases, V lost 5 bases, and 7 bases had no gene match. The CDR3 here is CASSIRTGDSYNSPLHF. CDR3 coding DNA: TGTGCCAGCAGTATACGGACAGGAGACTCCTATAATTCACCCCTCCACTTT.

The chain has TRBV19 and TRBJ2-5; 10 bases are a match to TRBD2. Per germline, CDR1 LNHDA and CDR2 SQIVND (reference sequence). This CDR3 spans 18 amino acids. V gave up 4 bases and J gave up 2 bases; unmatched junction bases: 13. The CDR3 protein is CASSRGASGGMNQETQYF. CDR3 in DNA: TGTGCCAGTAGTAGGGGAGCTAGCGGGGGAATGAATCAAGAGACCCAGTACTTC.

The V gene is TRBV7-8, the J gene TRBJ2-7; no definite D call. Germline V CDR1 and CDR2: SGHVS, FQNEAQ. V shed 1 base and J shed 3 bases, with 10 bases lying between them. CDR3 length: 14 amino acids. CDR3 nucleotides: TGTGCCAGCAGCTTAGGCTACCAATTCTACGAGCAGTACTTC. Residues: CASSLGYQFYEQYF.

The V call is TRBV18, the J call TRBJ1-1; D perhaps matches TRBD1 (6 bases). V lost 6 bases and J lost 6, with 17 bases in between. The CDR3 consists of 14 residues. The V gene's germline CDR1 is KGHSH and CDR2 LQKENI. In nucleotides, the CDR3 is TGTGCCAGCTCCACTACGGGGGCTCGGGCTGAAGCTTTCTTT. Protein: CASSTTGARAEAFF.

The CDR3 sequence: CASSSLEGSTDTQYF. As DNA, the CDR3 is TGCGCCAGCAGCTCTCTTGAGGGGAGCACAGATACGCAGTATTTT. The rearrangement joins TRBV5-1 to TRBJ2-3; D possibly uses TRBD1 or TRBD2 (5 bases each). The CDR3 has 15 residues. The germline V and J ends were trimmed by 3 bases and 0 bases, with 11 bases remaining between them. The germline CDR1 and CDR2 sequences are SGHRS and YFSETQ.

The chain uses TRBV18 and TRBJ2-7; D ambiguous. V lost 0 bases and J 0 bases, leaving 3 bases between the germline ends. In germline, CDR1 is KGHSH, CDR2 LQKENI. The length of the CDR3 is 13 residues. The CDR3 nucleotides are TGTGCCAGCTCACCACCGGTCTCCTACGAGCAGTACTTC. It specifies CASSPPVSYEQYF. Based on the CDR3 plus reference TRBV18 and TRBJ2-7, the full variable domain is NAGVMQNPRHLVRRRGQEARLRCSPMKGHSHVYWYRQLPEEGLKFMVYLQKENIIDESGMPKERFSAEFPKEGPSILRIQQVVRGDSAAYFCASSPPVSYEQYFGPGTRLTVT.

This clone was found once. As DNA, the CDR3 is TGTGCCAGCAGTTGGGAAGGCCAAGAGACCCAGTACTTC. Translation: CASSWEGQETQYF. The chain is built from TRBV2 and TRBJ2-5; D remains unclear. The germline V gene has CDR1 SNHLY and CDR2 FYNNEI. V lost 5 bases, J lost 1 base, and 8 bases lay in between. CDR3 length equals 13 residues. Complete variable domain (other parts from reference TRBV2 and TRBJ2-5): EPEVTQTPSHQVTQMGQEVILRCVPISNHLYFYWYRQILGQKVEFLVSFYNNEISEKSEIFDDQFSVERPDGSNFTLKIRSTKLEDSAMYFCASSWEGQETQYFGPGTRLLVL.

V gene TRBV30 combines with J gene TRBJ1-5; D remains unclear. CDR3 size: 13 residues. Germline CDR1 is GTSNPN and CDR2 is SVGIG (reference sequence). Trimming took off 0 bases at V and 6 bases at J, with 9 bases between the two ends. In DNA, the CDR3 is TGTGCCTGGAGTGTCGCCCAAGCTCAGCCCCAGCATTTT. This translates into CAWSVAQAQPQHF.

This clone showed up just a few times. This sequence joins TRBV27 and TRBJ1-2; D is ambiguous. The CDR3 is made up of 14 amino acids. Trimming shortened V by 3 bases and J by 0 bases, and 8 bases separated the two germline ends. Germline CDR1 reads MNHEY; CDR2 reads SMNVEV (reference sequence). The CDR3 nucleotides are TGTGCCAGCAGTTTTCTCCAGTCTAACTATGGCTACACCTTC. Translating gives CASSFLQSNYGYTF.

The chain employs TRBV5-1 and TRBJ2-7; 7 bases agree with TRBD1. The CDR3 consists of 12 residues. CDR1 is SGHRS, CDR2 YFSETQ, per germline. Trimming took 4 bases from V and 5 from J; bases not matched to a gene: 3. The DNA for the CDR3 is TGCGCCAGCAGCGACCAGGGGGACGAGCAGTACTTC. Translated: CASSDQGDEQYF.

The rearrangement links TRBV7-9 to TRBJ2-7; D might be TRBD1 or TRBD2, each matching 6 bases. Germline V gene data show CDR1 as SEHNR and CDR2 as FQNEAQ (reference sequence). The germline V and J ends were trimmed by 5 bases and 2 bases, with 16 bases remaining between them. The length of the CDR3 is 15 residues. For the CDR3, the DNA is TGTGCCAGCAGCCCCGGAGGGACACTTCCCTACGAGCAGTACTTC. This encodes CASSPGGTLPYEQYF.

This rearrangement joins TRBV4-3 to TRBJ1-2; D gene uncertain. This CDR3 has 15 amino acids. The V end lost 0 bases, the J end lost 4 bases, and 12 bases lay between the germline ends. Germline V lookup: CDR1 LGHNA, CDR2 YSLEER. CDR3 in DNA: TGCGCCAGCAGCCAAGATCTGACGGATCCCTATGGCTACACCTTC. It yields the protein CASSQDLTDPYGYTF.

The chain employs TRBV2 and TRBJ1-2; D is possibly TRBD1 (5 bases). The V gene's germline CDR1 is SNHLY and CDR2 FYNNEI. CDR3 length equals 14 residues. Trimming took 3 bases from V and 2 from J, leaving 10 bases between them. As DNA, the CDR3 is TGTGCCAGCAGTGAGGGACGGTGGAACTATGGCTACACCTTC. As protein: CASSEGRWNYGYTF.

This clone is medium-sized. In the same sample, other DNA sequences code for this CDR3. This chain uses TRBV7-2 with TRBJ2-7, with TRBD2 as a possible D gene (5 bases). Trimming left V 4 bases short and J 6 bases short, with 13 bases between. CDR1 is SGHTA and CDR2 is FQGNSA in the germline V gene. The CDR3 covers 13 residues. The CDR3 DNA is TGTGCCAGCAGCTCAAAAGAGGGCGGCGAGCAGTACTTC. Amino acid sequence: CASSSKEGGEQYF.

The gene calls are TRBV28 and TRBJ1-2; 9 bases align to TRBD1. V lost 3 bases, J lost 3 bases, and 5 bases stayed unmatched. The CDR3 extends over 15 amino acids. Germline CDR1 MDHEN, CDR2 SYDVKM. CDR3 protein: CASSFPTGGDYGYTF. In DNA form, the CDR3 reads TGTGCCAGCAGTTTCCCGACAGGGGGGGACTATGGCTACACCTTC.

The chain uses TRBV29-1 and TRBJ2-7; D is ambiguous. V lost 7 bases to trimming and J lost 6 bases, with 19 bases between them. Germline-derived CDR1 and CDR2 are SQVTM and ANQGSEA. CDR3 size: 13 residues. The chain's CDR3 is CSAARTEASEQYF. The CDR3 nucleotides read TGCAGCGCCGCCCGGACCGAAGCGAGCGAGCAGTACTTC.

The chain uses TRBV6-5 and TRBJ2-7, with unresolved D. V gave up 5 bases and J gave up 1 base, with 12 bases separating them. The CDR3 runs 14 residues. CDR1 is MNHEY and CDR2 is SVGAGI in the germline V gene. In nucleotides, the CDR3 is TGTGCCAGCAGTCCGCGCCAAACTTCCTACGAGCAGTACTTC. Protein: CASSPRQTSYEQYF.

The gene calls are TRBV28 and TRBJ2-1; 7 nucleotides line up with TRBD1. Germline CDR1 and CDR2: MDHEN and SYDVKM. This CDR3 comprises 15 residues. V gave up 5 bases and J gave up 2 bases; unmatched junction bases: 6. The CDR3 sequence is CASSLSGTAYNEQFF. The CDR3 DNA reads as TGTGCCAGCAGTCTATCCGGGACAGCCTACAATGAGCAGTTCTTC.

This clone turned up a few times. V gene TRBV2 combines with J gene TRBJ1-1; 7 bases align to TRBD1. This CDR3 region has 16 residues. The trim removed 6 bases at V and 1 base at J, leaving 11 bases unmatched. In germline, CDR1 is SNHLY, CDR2 FYNNEI. CDR3 amino acids: CASRGRMGQQNTEAFF. DNA for the CDR3: TGTGCCAGCAGGGGTAGGATGGGACAGCAGAACACTGAAGCTTTCTTT.